This T cell receptor beta chain emerged from a study of shared clonotypes between healthy human individuals. Study-wide points: It was the non-shared clonotypes that had lower generation probabilities than clonotypes shared by all four donors.

The repertoire was sequenced with immunoSEQ multiplex PCR; TCRdb's copy has only in-frame clones and lacks some. The data show around 2,000,000 clones, with 85% to 95% seen just once and 0.13% held by the top ten. All participating donors were Caucasian adults from Nashville, Tennessee. Note on this clone: What it recognizes is unknown.

The V gene's germline CDR1 is LNHDA and CDR2 SQIVND (reference sequence). V was clipped by 3 bases and J by 6 bases; unmatched bases: 5. This CDR3 is built from 15 residues. Sequenced: naive CD4+ T cells sorted from blood. The subset: CD45RA+ positively selected. The TCR comes from a man aged 18-30 years in good health. This chain joins TRBV19 and TRBJ2-2; TRBD2 aligns across 9 bases. As DNA, the CDR3 is TGTGCCAGTAGTATCCAGGCGGGAGGGCCCGGGGAGCTGTTTTTT. This gives the protein CASSIQAGGPGELFF.